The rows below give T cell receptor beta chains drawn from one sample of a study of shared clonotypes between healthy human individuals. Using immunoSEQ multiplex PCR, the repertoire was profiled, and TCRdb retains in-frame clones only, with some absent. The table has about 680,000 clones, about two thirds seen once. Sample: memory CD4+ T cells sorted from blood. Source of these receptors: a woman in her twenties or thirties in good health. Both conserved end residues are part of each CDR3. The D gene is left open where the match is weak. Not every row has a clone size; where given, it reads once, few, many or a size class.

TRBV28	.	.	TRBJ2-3	CASSSHLLSTDTQYF	TGTGCCAGCAGTTCCCATCTACTCAGCACAGATACGCAGTATTTT
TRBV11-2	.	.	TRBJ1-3	CASSYLRPGNTIYF	TGTGCCAGCAGCTACCTACGGCCAGGAAACACCATATATTTT
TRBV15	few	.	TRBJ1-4	CATSRAPRRGFAEKLFF	TGTGCCACCAGCAGAGCCCCCCGTCGGGGGTTTGCGGAAAAACTGTTTTTT
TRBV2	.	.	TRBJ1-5	CASRLSNQPQHF	TGTGCCAGTAGACTCAGCAATCAGCCCCAGCATTTT
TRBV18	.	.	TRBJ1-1	CASSPHKGYTEAFF	TGTGCCAGCTCACCACACAAGGGGTACACTGAAGCTTTCTTT
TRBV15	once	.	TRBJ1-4	CATSRDSPSSWGRNEKLFF	TGTGCCACCAGCAGAGATAGCCCCTCATCGTGGGGGCGCAATGAAAAACTGTTTTTT
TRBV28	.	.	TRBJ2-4	CASSLATSTAKNIQYF	TGTGCCAGCAGTTTAGCGACTAGTACGGCCAAAAACATTCAGTACTTC
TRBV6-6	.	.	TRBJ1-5	CASRPQGSDQPQHF	TGTGCCAGCAGACCACAGGGTAGTGATCAGCCCCAGCATTTT
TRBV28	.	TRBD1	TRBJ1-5	CASRLTGGLRLTSNQPQHF	TGTGCCAGCAGGTTAACAGGGGGCCTTCGACTTACTAGCAATCAGCCCCAGCATTTT
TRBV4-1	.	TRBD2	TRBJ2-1	CASSPQGTSGIAQFF	TGCGCCAGCAGCCCTCAGGGGACTAGCGGGATCGCTCAGTTCTTC
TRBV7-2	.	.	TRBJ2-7	CASSLGGYKGRGLYEQYF	TGTGCCAGCAGCTTAGGAGGGTACAAGGGGCGGGGGCTGTACGAGCAGTACTTC
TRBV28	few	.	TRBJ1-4	CASRTYRGEANEKLFF	TGTGCCAGCAGAACTTATAGGGGGGAAGCTAATGAAAAACTGTTTTTT
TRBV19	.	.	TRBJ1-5	CASSIGWDQPQHF	TGTGCCAGTAGTATTGGATGGGATCAGCCCCAGCATTTT
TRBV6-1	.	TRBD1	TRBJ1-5	CASSKGTGGLQPQHF	TGTGCCAGCAGTAAAGGAACAGGGGGTCTTCAGCCCCAGCATTTT
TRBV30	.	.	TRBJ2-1	CAWSVPGRTSRTGYNEQFF	TGTGCCTGGAGTGTACCGGGAAGGACCAGCCGAACCGGGTACAATGAGCAGTTCTTC
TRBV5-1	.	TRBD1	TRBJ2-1	CASSLWGTGESYNEQFF	TGCGCCAGCAGCCTCTGGGGGACAGGGGAGTCCTACAATGAGCAGTTCTTC
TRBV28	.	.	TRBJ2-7	CASSLTGSSYEQYF	TGTGCCAGCAGTCTAACCGGTAGCTCCTACGAGCAGTACTTC
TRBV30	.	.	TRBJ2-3	CAWSVMLQGEGADTQYF	TGTGCCTGGAGTGTAATGCTTCAGGGAGAGGGCGCAGATACGCAGTATTTT
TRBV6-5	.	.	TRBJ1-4	CASRLTSNEKLFF	TGTGCCAGCAGATTAACCTCTAATGAAAAACTGTTTTTT
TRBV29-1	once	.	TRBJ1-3	CSVQAPRGAVDTIYF	TGCAGCGTCCAAGCTCCCCGGGGCGCGGTGGACACCATATATTTT
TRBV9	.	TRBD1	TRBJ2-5	CASSVEARGRGETQYF	TGTGCCAGCAGCGTAGAGGCAAGGGGGCGCGGGGAGACCCAGTACTTC
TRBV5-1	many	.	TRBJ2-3	CASSLEAGAGTDTQYF	TGCGCCAGCAGCTTGGAGGCGGGGGCAGGCACAGATACGCAGTATTTT
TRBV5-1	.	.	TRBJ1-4	CASSLEGTPSQLFF	TGCGCCAGCAGCTTGGAGGGGACCCCTTCCCAACTGTTTTTT
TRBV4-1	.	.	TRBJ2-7	CASSPNRREQYF	TGCGCCAGCAGCCCCAACAGACGCGAGCAGTACTTC
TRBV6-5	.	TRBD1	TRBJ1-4	CASRRGQGYEKLFF	TGTGCCAGCAGGCGGGGACAGGGCTATGAAAAACTGTTTTTT
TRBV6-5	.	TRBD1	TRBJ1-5	CASSSGTGNQPQHF	TGTGCCAGCAGTTCAGGGACAGGTAATCAGCCCCAGCATTTT
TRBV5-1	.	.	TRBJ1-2	CASSLSSMSLGGYTF	TGCGCCAGCAGCTTGTCTAGTATGTCGCTTGGTGGCTACACCTTC
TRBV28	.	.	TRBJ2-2	CASGLTNTGELFF	TGTGCCAGCGGCCTGACGAACACCGGGGAGCTGTTTTTT
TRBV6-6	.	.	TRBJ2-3	CATRDSGTDTQYF	TGTGCCACCCGGGACTCAGGCACAGATACGCAGTATTTT
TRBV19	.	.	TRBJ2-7	CASSKTSSNRGEQYF	TGTGCCAGTAGTAAGACCAGCTCGAATCGTGGCGAGCAGTACTTC
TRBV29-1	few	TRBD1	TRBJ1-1	CSARGVNTEAFF	TGCAGCGCCAGGGGGGTGAACACTGAAGCTTTCTTT
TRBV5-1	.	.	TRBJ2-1	CASSLGGDEQFF	TGCGCCAGCAGCTTGGGAGGGGATGAGCAGTTCTTC
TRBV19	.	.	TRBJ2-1	CASSIGTTYNEQFF	TGTGCCAGTAGTATAGGGACTACTTACAATGAGCAGTTCTTC
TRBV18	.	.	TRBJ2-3	CASSPGRSTDTQYF	TGTGCCAGCTCACCAGGGAGAAGCACAGATACGCAGTATTTT
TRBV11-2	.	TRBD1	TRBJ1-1	CASSTDRVSTEAFF	TGTGCCAGCAGCACCGACAGGGTGAGCACTGAAGCTTTCTTT
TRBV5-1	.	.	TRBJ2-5	CASRDSVTQETQYF	TGCGCCAGCAGGGACAGCGTGACGCAAGAGACCCAGTACTTC
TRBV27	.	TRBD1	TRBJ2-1	CASSARTGGFNEQFF	TGTGCCAGCAGTGCAAGGACAGGGGGCTTCAATGAGCAGTTCTTC
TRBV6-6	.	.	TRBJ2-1	CASSPPGEQFF	TGTGCCAGCAGTCCCCCGGGTGAGCAGTTCTTC
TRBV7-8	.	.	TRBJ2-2	CAQSLTTANTGELFF	TGTGCCCAATCCCTTACCACCGCGAACACCGGGGAGCTGTTTTTT
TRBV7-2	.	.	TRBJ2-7	CASSHNSLSSYEQYF	TGTGCCAGCAGCCACAATTCCCTATCCTCCTACGAGCAGTACTTC
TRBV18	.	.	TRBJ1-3	CASSPPRAAFSGNTIYF	TGTGCCAGCTCACCACCCAGGGCAGCCTTTTCTGGAAACACCATATATTTT
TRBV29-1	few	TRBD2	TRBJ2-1	CSVAGTSRDNEQFF	TGCAGCGTTGCCGGGACTAGCAGAGATAATGAGCAGTTCTTC
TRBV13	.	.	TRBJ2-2	CASSRKANTGELFF	TGTGCCAGCAGCCGTAAAGCGAACACCGGGGAGCTGTTTTTT
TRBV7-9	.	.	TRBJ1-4	CASSLGRGVEGEKLFF	TGTGCCAGCAGCTTAGGCCGCGGGGTAGAGGGTGAAAAACTGTTTTTT
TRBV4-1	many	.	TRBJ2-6	CASSQETSFSGANVLTF	TGCGCCAGCAGCCAGGAGACGTCCTTCTCTGGGGCCAACGTCCTGACTTTC